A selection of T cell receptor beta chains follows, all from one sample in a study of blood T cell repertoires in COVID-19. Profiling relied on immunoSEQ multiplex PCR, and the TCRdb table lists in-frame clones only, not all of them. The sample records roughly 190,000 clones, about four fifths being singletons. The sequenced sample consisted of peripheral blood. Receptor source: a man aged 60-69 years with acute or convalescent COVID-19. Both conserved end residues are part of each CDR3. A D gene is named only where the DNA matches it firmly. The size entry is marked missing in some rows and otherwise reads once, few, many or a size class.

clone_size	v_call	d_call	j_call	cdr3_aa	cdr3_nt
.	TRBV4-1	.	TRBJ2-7	CASSQVIGVEQYF	TGCGCCAGCAGCCAAGTTATAGGGGTCGAGCAGTACTTC
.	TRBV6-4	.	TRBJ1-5	CASSDSTGREANQPQHF	TGTGCCAGCAGTGACTCTACAGGGAGGGAAGCCAATCAGCCCCAGCATTTT
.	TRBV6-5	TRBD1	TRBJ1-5	CAIQQGGGPQHF	TGTGCCATCCAACAGGGGGGAGGTCCCCAGCATTTT
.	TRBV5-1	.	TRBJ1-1	CASSLGGVNTEAFF	TGCGCCAGCAGCTTAGGCGGGGTGAACACTGAAGCTTTCTTT
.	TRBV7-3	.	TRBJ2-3	CASSPRASTDTQYF	TGTGCCAGCAGCCCCCGAGCGAGCACAGATACGCAGTATTTT
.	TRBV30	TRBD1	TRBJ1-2	CAWRLTGAPVHGYTF	TGTGCCTGGAGATTGACAGGGGCCCCCGTCCATGGCTACACCTTC
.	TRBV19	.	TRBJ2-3	CASSIQGRDTQYF	TGTGCCAGTAGTATACAGGGAAGAGATACGCAGTATTTT
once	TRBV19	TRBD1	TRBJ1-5	CASLGQVEDQPQHF	TGTGCCAGCCTGGGACAGGTTGAGGATCAGCCCCAGCATTTT
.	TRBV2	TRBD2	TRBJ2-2	CASKLAGPTGELFF	TGTGCCAGCAAGCTAGCGGGGCCTACCGGGGAGCTGTTTTTT
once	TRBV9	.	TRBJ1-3	CASSLGGRVFAGNTIYF	TGTGCCAGCAGCTTAGGAGGCCGGGTCTTTGCTGGAAACACCATATATTTT
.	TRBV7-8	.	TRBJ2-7	CASNPLPGNHEQYF	TGTGCCAGCAACCCTCTCCCAGGGAACCACGAGCAGTACTTC
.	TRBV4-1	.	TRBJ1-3	CASSQGSTTFPGNTIYF	TGCGCCAGCAGCCAAGGAAGCACTACTTTTCCTGGAAACACCATATATTTT
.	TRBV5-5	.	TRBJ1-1	CASSLDRSVTEAFF	TGTGCCAGCAGCTTGGACAGGAGCGTCACTGAAGCTTTCTTT
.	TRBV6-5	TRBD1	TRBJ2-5	CASSRQGFETQYF	TGTGCCAGCAGTCGACAGGGGTTCGAGACCCAGTACTTC
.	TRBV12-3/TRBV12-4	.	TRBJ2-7	CASSELGEQYF	TGTGCCAGCAGTGAGCTAGGCGAGCAGTACTTC
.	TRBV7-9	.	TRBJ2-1	CASSLLGEEQFF	TGTGCCAGCAGCTTACTGGGCGAAGAGCAGTTCTTC
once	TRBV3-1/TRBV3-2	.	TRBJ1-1	CASSQDGRTAGTEAFF	TGTGCCAGCAGCCAAGACGGGAGGACGGCGGGCACTGAAGCTTTCTTT
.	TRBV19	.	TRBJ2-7	CASSAASYEQYF	TGTGCCAGTAGTGCGGCGTCCTACGAGCAGTACTTC
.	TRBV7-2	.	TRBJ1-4	CASSRTATNEKLFF	TGTGCCAGCAGCCGGACAGCAACTAATGAAAAACTGTTTTTT
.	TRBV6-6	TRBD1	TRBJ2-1	CASSQNVRQGGNNEQFF	TGTGCCAGCAGTCAAAACGTGCGACAGGGGGGAAACAATGAGCAGTTCTTC
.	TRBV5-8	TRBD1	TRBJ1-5	CASSPDRASGHF	TGTGCCAGCAGCCCCGACAGGGCCTCCGGGCATTTT
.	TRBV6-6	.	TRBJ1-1	CASSYSGDNSEAFF	TGTGCCAGCAGTTACTCAGGGGACAACTCTGAAGCTTTCTTT
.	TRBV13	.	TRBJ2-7	CASSSTSGSYEQYF	TGTGCCAGCAGCTCGACTAGTGGCTCCTACGAGCAGTACTTC
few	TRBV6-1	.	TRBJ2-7	CASSEVAETYEQYF	TGTGCCAGCAGTGAGGTAGCGGAAACCTACGAGCAGTACTTC
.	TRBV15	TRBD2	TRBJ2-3	CATSRDGTSGRWGTDTQYF	TGTGCCACCAGCAGAGACGGGACTAGCGGGAGGTGGGGCACAGATACGCAGTATTTT
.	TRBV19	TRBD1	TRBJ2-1	CASNSDRGSYNEQFF	TGTGCCAGTAACTCTGACAGGGGCTCCTACAATGAGCAGTTCTTC